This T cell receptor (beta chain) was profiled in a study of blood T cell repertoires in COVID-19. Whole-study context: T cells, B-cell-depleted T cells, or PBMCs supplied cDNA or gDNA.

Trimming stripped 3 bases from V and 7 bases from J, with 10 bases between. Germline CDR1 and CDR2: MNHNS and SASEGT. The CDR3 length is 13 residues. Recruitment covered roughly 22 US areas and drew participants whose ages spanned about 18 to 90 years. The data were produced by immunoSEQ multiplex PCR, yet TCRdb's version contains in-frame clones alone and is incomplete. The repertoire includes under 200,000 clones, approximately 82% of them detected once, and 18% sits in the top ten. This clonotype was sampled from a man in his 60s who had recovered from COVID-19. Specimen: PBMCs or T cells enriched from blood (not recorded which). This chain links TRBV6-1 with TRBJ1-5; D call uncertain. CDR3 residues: CASSEILSQPQHF. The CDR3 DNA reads TGTGCCAGCAGTGAGATTTTAAGCCAGCCCCAGCATTTT.